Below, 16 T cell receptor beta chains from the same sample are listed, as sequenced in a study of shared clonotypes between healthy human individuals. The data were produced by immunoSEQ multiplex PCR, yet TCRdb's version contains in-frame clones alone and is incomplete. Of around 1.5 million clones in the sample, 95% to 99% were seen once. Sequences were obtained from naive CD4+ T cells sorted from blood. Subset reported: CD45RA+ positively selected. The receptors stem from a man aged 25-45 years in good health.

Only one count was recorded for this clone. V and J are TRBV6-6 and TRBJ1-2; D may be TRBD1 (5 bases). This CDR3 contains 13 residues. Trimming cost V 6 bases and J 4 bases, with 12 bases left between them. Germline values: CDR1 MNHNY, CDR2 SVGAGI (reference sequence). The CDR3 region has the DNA TGTGCCAGCAGGGGGGTAGGGAGCTATGGCTACACCTTC. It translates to CASRGVGSYGYTF.

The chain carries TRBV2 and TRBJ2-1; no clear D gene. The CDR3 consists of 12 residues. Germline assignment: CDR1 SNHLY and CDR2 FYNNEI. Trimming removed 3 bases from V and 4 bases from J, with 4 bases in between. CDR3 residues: CASSDVYNEQFF. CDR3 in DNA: TGTGCCAGCAGTGACGTTTACAATGAGCAGTTCTTC.

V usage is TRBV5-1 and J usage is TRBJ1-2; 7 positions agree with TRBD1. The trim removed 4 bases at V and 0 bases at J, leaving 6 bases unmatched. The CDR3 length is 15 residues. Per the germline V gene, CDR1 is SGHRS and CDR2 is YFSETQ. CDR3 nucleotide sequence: TGCGCCAGCAGCCCGGGGACAGCAACTAACTATGGCTACACCTTC. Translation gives CASSPGTATNYGYTF.

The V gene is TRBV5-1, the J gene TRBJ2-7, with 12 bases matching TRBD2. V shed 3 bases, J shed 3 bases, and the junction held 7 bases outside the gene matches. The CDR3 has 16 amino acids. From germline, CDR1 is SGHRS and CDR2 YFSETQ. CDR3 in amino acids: CASSSELTSGGYEQYF. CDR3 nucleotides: TGCGCCAGCAGCTCTGAGTTGACTAGCGGGGGCTACGAGCAGTACTTC.

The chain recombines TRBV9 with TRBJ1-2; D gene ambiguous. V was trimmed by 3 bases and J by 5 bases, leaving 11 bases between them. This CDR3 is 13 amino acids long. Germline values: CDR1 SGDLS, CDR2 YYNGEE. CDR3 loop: CASSGEGSYGYTF. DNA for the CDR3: TGTGCCAGCAGCGGGGAAGGCTCTTATGGCTACACCTTC.

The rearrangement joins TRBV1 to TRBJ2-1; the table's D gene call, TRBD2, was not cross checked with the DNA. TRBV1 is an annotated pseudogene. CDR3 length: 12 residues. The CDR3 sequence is CTSSQMTGEQFF. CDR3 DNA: TGCACCAGCAGCCAAATGACGGGTGAGCAGTTCTTC.

The CDR3 loop is CASSSSDGSLANQPQHF. The CDR3 nucleotides are TGTGCCAGCAGCTCCTCTGACGGCAGTCTTGCTAATCAGCCCCAGCATTTT. V gene TRBV7-9 combines with J gene TRBJ1-5; no definite D call. Looked up from germline, CDR1 is SEHNR and CDR2 is FQNEAQ (reference sequence). Trimming took 4 bases from V and 4 from J, leaving 20 bases between them. CDR3 size: 17 residues.

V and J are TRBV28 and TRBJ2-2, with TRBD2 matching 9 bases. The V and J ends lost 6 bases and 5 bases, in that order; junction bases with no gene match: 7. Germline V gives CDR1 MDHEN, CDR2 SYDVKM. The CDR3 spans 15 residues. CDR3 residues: CASRSSGTGTGELFF. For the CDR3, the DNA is TGTGCCAGCAGATCTAGCGGGACGGGAACCGGGGAGCTGTTTTTT.

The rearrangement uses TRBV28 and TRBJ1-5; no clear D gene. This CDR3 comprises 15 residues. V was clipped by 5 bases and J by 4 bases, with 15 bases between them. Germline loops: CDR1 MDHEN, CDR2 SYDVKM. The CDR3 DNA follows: TGTGCCAGCAGTCCGCCTGGGCTGCCTAATCAGCCCCAGCATTTT. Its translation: CASSPPGLPNQPQHF. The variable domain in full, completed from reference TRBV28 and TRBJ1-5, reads DVKVTQSSRYLVKRTGEKVFLECVQDMDHENMFWYRQDPGLGLRLIYFSYDVKMKEKGDIPEGYSVSREKKERFSLILESASTNQTSMYLCASSPPGLPNQPQHFGDGTRLSIL.

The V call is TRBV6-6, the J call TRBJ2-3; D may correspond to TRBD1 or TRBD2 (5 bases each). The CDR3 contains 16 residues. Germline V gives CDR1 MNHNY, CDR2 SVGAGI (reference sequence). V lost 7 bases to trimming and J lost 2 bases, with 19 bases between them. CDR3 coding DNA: TGTGCCAGCACTCTCCGGGAAGGGGCGACCACAGATACGCAGTATTTT. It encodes CASTLREGATTDTQYF.

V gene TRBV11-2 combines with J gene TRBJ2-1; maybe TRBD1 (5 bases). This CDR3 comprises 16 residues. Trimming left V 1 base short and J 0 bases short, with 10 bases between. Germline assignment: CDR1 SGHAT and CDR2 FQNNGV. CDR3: CASSLGWGNSYNEQFF. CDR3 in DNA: TGTGCCAGCAGCTTAGGGTGGGGCAACTCCTACAATGAGCAGTTCTTC.

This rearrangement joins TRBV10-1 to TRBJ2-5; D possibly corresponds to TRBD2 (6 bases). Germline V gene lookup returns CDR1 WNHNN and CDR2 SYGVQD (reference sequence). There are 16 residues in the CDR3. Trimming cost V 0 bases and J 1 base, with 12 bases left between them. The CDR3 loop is CASSESGGGGQETQYF. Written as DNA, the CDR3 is TGCGCCAGCAGTGAGTCCGGGGGAGGAGGCCAAGAGACCCAGTACTTC.

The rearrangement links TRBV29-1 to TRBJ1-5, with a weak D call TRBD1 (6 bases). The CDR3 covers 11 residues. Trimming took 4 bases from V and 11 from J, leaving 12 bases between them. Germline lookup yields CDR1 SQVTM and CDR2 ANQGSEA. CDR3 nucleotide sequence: TGCAGCGTTGTCTGGGACAATGCCCAGCATTTT. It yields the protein CSVVWDNAQHF.

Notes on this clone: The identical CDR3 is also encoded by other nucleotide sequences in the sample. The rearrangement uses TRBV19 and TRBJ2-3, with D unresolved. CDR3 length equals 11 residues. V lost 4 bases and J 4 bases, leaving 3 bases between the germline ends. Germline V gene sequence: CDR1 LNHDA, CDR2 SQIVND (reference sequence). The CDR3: CASSRADTQYF. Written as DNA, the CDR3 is TGTGCCAGTAGTAGGGCAGATACGCAGTATTTT.

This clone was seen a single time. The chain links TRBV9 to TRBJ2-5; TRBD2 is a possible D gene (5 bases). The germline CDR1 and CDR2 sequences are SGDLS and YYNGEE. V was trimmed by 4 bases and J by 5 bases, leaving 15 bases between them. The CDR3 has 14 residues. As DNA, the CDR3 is TGTGCCAGCAGCCCAGGAGCGGTCCTGGAGACCCAGTACTTC. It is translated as CASSPGAVLETQYF.

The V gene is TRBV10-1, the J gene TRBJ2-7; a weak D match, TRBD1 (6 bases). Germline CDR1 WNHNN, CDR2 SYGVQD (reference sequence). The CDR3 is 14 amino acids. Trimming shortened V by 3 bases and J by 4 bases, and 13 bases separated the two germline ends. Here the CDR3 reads CASSEFRQGYEQYF. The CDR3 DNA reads TGCGCCAGCAGTGAATTCAGGCAGGGGTACGAGCAGTACTTC.